This T cell receptor beta chain was retrieved from a study of blood T cell repertoires in COVID-19. Study overall: Nucleic acid was either cDNA or gDNA, and it came from T cells, B-cell-depleted T cells, or PBMCs.

Germline V lookup: CDR1 SGHRS, CDR2 YFSETQ. The J segment lost 4 bases and the V segment lost 0 bases, leaving 4 bases of the junction unmatched. The CDR3 has 15 amino acids. Generated by immunoSEQ multiplex PCR, the TCRdb table keeps only in-frame clones and is missing some. Here the sample spans about 21,000 clones, approximately 90% being singletons. Sequenced: peripheral blood. The chain has TRBV5-1 and TRBJ1-3, with 7 bases that match TRBD1. This sequence originates from a human donor with active COVID-19. The donor label of this sample is uncertain. The CDR3 coding sequence is TGCGCCAGCAGCTTGGCCGGGACAGAGGGAAACACCATATATTTT. As protein: CASSLAGTEGNTIYF.